Following are 19 T cell receptor beta chains from one sample sequenced in a study of OX40 agonist ivuxolimab in advanced cancers. Library preparation used the immunoSEQ multiplex PCR assay. This immuneACCESS table, as held by TCRdb, lists in-frame sequences with V and J called but not all clones. Of the missing ones, under half trace to an unresolved V gene in checked studies; the others have no known cause. The sample contains about 68,000 clones, more than 75% of them found a single time. Roughly 2% of the sample lies in the top ten. The sequencing here drew on CD4+ or CD8+ T cells sorted from blood, taken in a trial of the OX40 agonist ivuxolimab. All receptors come from an adult with an advanced solid tumor such as melanoma, head and neck, liver or kidney cancer.

The V gene is TRBV9, the J gene TRBJ2-7; D might be TRBD1 (5 bases). Trimming removed 3 bases at V and 4 bases at J, with 20 bases between. CDR1 SGDLS and CDR2 YYNGEE come from the germline V gene. This CDR3 comprises 16 residues. The CDR3 here is CASSGFIRAARYEQYF. The CDR3 DNA reads TGTGCCAGCAGCGGATTCATCAGGGCCGCACGTTACGAGCAGTACTTC.

The chain joins TRBV6-1 to TRBJ2-3; TRBD1 matches 8 bases. CDR1 is MNHNS, CDR2 SASEGT, per germline. V gave up 2 bases and J gave up 6 bases; unmatched junction bases: 4. The CDR3 sequence is 14 residues long. The CDR3 DNA follows: TGTGCCAGCAGTGAAAGGCCAGGGGGCGATACGCAGTATTTT. This encodes CASSERPGGDTQYF.

The chain carries TRBV4-1 and TRBJ1-1; TRBD1 is a possible D gene (5 bases). The CDR3 length is 15 residues. V was clipped by 0 bases and J by 1 base, with 9 bases between them. CDR1 and CDR2 (germline): MGHRA, YSYEKL. Written as DNA, the CDR3 is TGCGCCAGCAGCCAAGATCATCAGGGGAACACTGAAGCTTTCTTT. It encodes CASSQDHQGNTEAFF.

The V call is TRBV19, the J call TRBJ1-4, with D possibly matching TRBD1 (6 bases). Germline-derived CDR1 and CDR2 are LNHDA and SQIVND (reference sequence). Deletions cut 4 bases from V and 8 bases from J, with 17 bases between. There are 15 residues in the CDR3. The CDR3 reads CASSTYGTQGEKLFF. The CDR3, as DNA: TGTGCCAGTAGTACATACGGGACTCAGGGGGAAAAACTGTTTTTT.

V gene TRBV10-3 combines with J gene TRBJ2-2, with TRBD2 matching over 8 bases. The CDR3 totals 12 residues. V shed 8 bases and J 7 bases; nucleotides not matched to a gene: 3. Germline V gene lookup returns CDR1 ENHRY and CDR2 SYGVKD. CDR3 protein: CAIFSGDGELFF. In DNA form, the CDR3 reads TGTGCCATCTTTAGCGGGGACGGGGAGCTGTTTTTT.

The gene calls are TRBV7-3 and TRBJ2-1, with 11 bases identical to TRBD2. The CDR3 runs 14 residues. V shed 5 bases, J shed 15 bases, and the junction held 12 bases outside the gene matches. Germline CDR1 SGHTA, CDR2 FQGTGA. The CDR3 protein is CASSPDTSGRVLFF. CDR3 in DNA: TGTGCCAGCAGCCCAGATACTAGCGGGAGAGTTCTGTTCTTC.

V gene TRBV6-4 combines with J gene TRBJ1-5; D is uncertain. CDR1 and CDR2 from the germline V gene are MRHNA and SNTAGT. The V end lost 5 bases, the J end lost 6 bases, and 11 bases lay between the germline ends. The CDR3 spans 13 residues. In DNA form, the CDR3 reads TGTGCCAGCAGTTCTTCAAGTCCTCAGCCCCAGCATTTT. Residues: CASSSSSPQPQHF.

In this sample, this clone turned up once. This chain connects TRBV2 to TRBJ1-3; D uncertain. The V and J ends lost 3 bases and 3 bases respectively, with 15 bases between them. The CDR3 has 16 residues. Looked up from germline, CDR1 is SNHLY and CDR2 is FYNNEI. CDR3 in amino acids: CASSDLSPISGNTIYF. The CDR3 DNA follows: TGTGCCAGCAGTGATCTATCCCCCATCAGTGGAAACACCATATATTTT.

The J gene is TRBJ2-1, the V gene TRBV9; D gene uncertain. There are 13 residues in the CDR3. Between the trimmed V and J ends, which lost 0 bases and 5 bases, there was a span of 6 bases. Germline V gene sequence: CDR1 SGDLS, CDR2 YYNGEE. The CDR3 reads CASSVGPNNEQFF. The CDR3 nucleotides are TGTGCCAGCAGCGTAGGGCCTAACAATGAGCAGTTCTTC.

The rearrangement links TRBV19 to TRBJ2-7; 10 positions match TRBD2. CDR1 LNHDA and CDR2 SQIVND come from the germline V gene (reference sequence). V shed 0 bases, J shed 8 bases, and the junction held 7 bases outside the gene matches. The CDR3 runs 15 residues. The CDR3 sequence: CASSIDASGSVKQYF. CDR3 sequence (DNA): TGTGCCAGTAGTATAGACGCTAGCGGGAGTGTAAAGCAGTACTTC.

The sample holds a few counts of this clone. The chain is built from TRBV7-6 and TRBJ1-6; D unclear. The CDR3 extends over 15 amino acids. In germline, CDR1 is SGHVS, CDR2 FNYEAQ. The V and J ends lost 1 base and 7 bases respectively, with 11 bases between them. This CDR3 reads CASSLVRAANSPLHF. For the CDR3, the DNA is TGTGCCAGCAGCTTAGTGAGGGCGGCAAATTCACCCCTCCACTTT.

This chain connects TRBV27 to TRBJ2-5; the match to TRBD2 covers 7 bases. The CDR3 totals 14 residues. The V segment lost 2 bases and the J segment 6 bases; nucleotides outside the gene matches: 6. CDR1 MNHEY and CDR2 SMNVEV come from the germline V gene (reference sequence). The CDR3 loop is CASSLGGGTKTQYF. CDR3 nucleotide sequence: TGTGCCAGCAGTTTAGGCGGGGGTACGAAGACCCAGTACTTC.

The DNA for the CDR3 is TGTGCCAGCAGTTACTCGAACGAGCAGTACTTC. Protein: CASSYSNEQYF. The genes are TRBV6-6 and TRBJ2-7; no definite D call. Germline lookup yields CDR1 MNHNY and CDR2 SVGAGI (reference sequence). The germline V and J ends were trimmed by 0 bases and 5 bases, with 2 bases remaining between them. The CDR3 runs to 11 residues.

The CDR3 here is CASSSREVNTEAFF. Written as DNA, the CDR3 is TGTGCCAGCAGCTCCCGCGAGGTGAACACTGAAGCTTTCTTT. This sequence joins TRBV5-4 and TRBJ1-1; unclear D gene. CDR1 and CDR2 (germline): SGHNT, YYREEE (reference sequence). The CDR3 totals 14 residues. Trimming shortened V by 3 bases and J by 0 bases, and 9 bases separated the two germline ends.

CDR3 nucleotides: TGCGCCAGCAGCTTGGACGGGGACTACACCGGGGAGCTGTTTTTT. Translation: CASSLDGDYTGELFF. J is TRBJ2-2 and V is TRBV5-1, with D maybe TRBD2 (6 bases). The CDR3 has 15 residues. The ends were cut back, 0 bases at V and 3 bases at J, with 9 bases in the middle. Germline loops: CDR1 SGHRS, CDR2 YFSETQ.

CDR3 sequence: CASSLGLAPDTQYF. The CDR3 coding sequence is TGTGCCAGCAGCTTGGGACTAGCGCCTGATACGCAGTATTTT. This sequence joins TRBV5-8 and TRBJ2-3, with 8 nucleotides matching TRBD2. The CDR3 totals 14 residues. V dropped 0 bases and J dropped 6; count of bases not matched to a gene: 3. CDR1 is SGHTS, CDR2 YDEGEE, per germline.

V and J are TRBV7-6 and TRBJ2-3, with D uncertain. Trimming pared 8 bases from V and 5 bases from J, leaving 8 bases between. The germline gives CDR1 SGHVS, CDR2 FNYEAQ. The CDR3 extends over 11 amino acids. CDR3 amino acids: CASADRDTQYF. The DNA of the CDR3 is TGTGCCAGCGCCGATAGAGATACGCAGTATTTT.

The genes are TRBV6-5 and TRBJ2-2; TRBD2 might be the D (6 bases). The germline V gene has CDR1 MNHEY and CDR2 SVGAGI. The V and J ends lost 10 bases and 6 bases respectively, with 15 bases between them. There are 13 residues in the CDR3. Written as DNA, the CDR3 is TGTGCCACCTTGGGGACTGCCGCCGGGGAGCTGTTTTTT. Residues: CATLGTAAGELFF.

This chain joins TRBV10-3 and TRBJ1-1; TRBD1 might be the D (5 bases). The V end lost 10 bases, the J end lost 3 bases, and 9 bases lay between the germline ends. CDR1 ENHRY and CDR2 SYGVKD come from the germline V gene. This CDR3 is built from 11 residues. CDR3 protein: CATGGDTEAFF. For the CDR3, the DNA is TGTGCCACCGGGGGTGACACTGAAGCTTTCTTT.